Included here is one T cell receptor (beta chain) sequence, with context. This sample was included in a study of T-cell reconstitution after alpha-beta-depleted transplantation in children. The length of the CDR3 is 13 residues. Trimming took 0 bases from V and 4 from J, leaving 6 bases between them. From germline, CDR1 is MNHEY and CDR2 SVGAGI. Unique molecular identifiers tagged the TCRbeta library. TCRdb re-derived calls from the PCR reads in MiXCR, one entry per CDR3 protein. The repertoire holds fewer than 250,000 distinct CDR3 sequences, over 15% seen once, with about 45% in the top ten. The receptor's source is a male patient between 2 and 10 years old who had a stem cell transplant for acute lymphoblastic leukemia, so the T cells may come from the graft donor. This chain joins TRBV6-5 and TRBJ1-1; D is undetermined. Sequencing used PBMCs, mostly from graft donor cells, obtained 360 days after TCRalphabeta/CD19-depleted stem cell transplant. CDR3 region: CASSYSISTEAFF. The CDR3 nucleotides read TGTGCCAGCAGTTACTCGATAAGCACTGAAGCTTTCTTT.